The 22 T cell receptor beta chains below all came from one sample that was sequenced in a study of regulatory and conventional T cells in RAG deficiency. Genomic DNA came from blood regulatory T cells gated CD4+ CD25-high CD127-low. Some clones are missing from TCRdb's copy, which holds only in-frame ones; the method was immunoSEQ multiplex PCR. There are over 8,000 clones in the sample; roughly 90% occur only once, and around 1.4% lies in the top ten. The same sample was also used in a study of regulatory T cells. This second study notes: Amplification used 52 TRBV primers and 13 TRBJ primers.

The sequencing input was Tregs sorted from blood. These receptors originate from a human donor in good health.

The CDR3 coding sequence is TGTGCCAGCAGCCCCCCCGGGACAGCCCTTCAAGAGACCCAGTACTTC. The encoded protein is CASSPPGTALQETQYF. V usage is TRBV7-9 and J usage is TRBJ2-5; 7 positions agree with TRBD1. Germline V gene lookup returns CDR1 SEHNR and CDR2 FQNEAQ (reference sequence). V lost 5 bases to trimming and J lost 2 bases; unmatched junction nucleotides: 11. CDR3 size: 16 residues.

The table lists this clone with a count of one. V usage is TRBV18 and J usage is TRBJ1-1; 10 bases match TRBD1. This CDR3 has 15 amino acids. V shed 5 bases and J 7 bases; nucleotides not matched to a gene: 10. Germline CDR1 reads KGHSH; CDR2 reads LQKENI. CDR3 sequence reads: CASSSEGQGYFEAFF. DNA for the CDR3: TGTGCCAGCTCATCGGAGGGACAGGGGTACTTTGAAGCTTTCTTT.

The chain is built from TRBV30 and TRBJ1-5, with 7 bases identical to TRBD1. CDR3 length: 15 amino acids. Germline V gene lookup returns CDR1 GTSNPN and CDR2 SVGIG (reference sequence). J lost 4 bases, V lost 0 bases, and 6 bases had no gene match. The CDR3 nucleotides read TGTGCCTGGAGTGTAGGGGGCGCAGGGAATCAGCCCCAGCATTTT. This translates into CAWSVGGAGNQPQHF.

V gene TRBV5-6 combines with J gene TRBJ1-2; 8 bases fit TRBD1. V lost 4 bases, J lost 8 bases, and 7 bases stayed unmatched. The CDR3 sequence is 13 residues long. In germline, CDR1 is SGHDT, CDR2 YYEEEE. This CDR3 reads CASSDNGQGGYTF. The CDR3 region has the DNA TGTGCCAGCAGCGATAATGGACAGGGAGGCTACACCTTC.

The table lists this clone with a few counts. The chain is built from TRBV9 and TRBJ2-5, with no clear D. CDR3 length: 15 residues. Germline assignment: CDR1 SGDLS and CDR2 YYNGEE. The V end lost 1 base, the J end lost 2 bases, and 12 bases lay between the germline ends. Here the CDR3 DNA reads TGTGCCAGCAGCGTATCGGTTGGGCAGCAAGAGACCCAGTACTTC. This codes for CASSVSVGQQETQYF.

The V and J genes are TRBV2 and TRBJ1-1, with 7 bases lining up with TRBD1. Germline CDR1 SNHLY, CDR2 FYNNEI. V dropped 3 bases and J dropped 6; count of bases not matched to a gene: 10. CDR3 size: 15 residues. Here the CDR3 DNA reads TGTGCCAGCAGTGACATGACAGGGAAACGCGCTGAAGCTTTCTTT. This translates into CASSDMTGKRAEAFF.

The chain recombines TRBV5-1 with TRBJ2-1; D is possibly TRBD1 (6 bases). This CDR3 has 16 amino acids. From germline, CDR1 is SGHRS and CDR2 YFSETQ. Trimming removed 1 base at V and 3 bases at J, with 14 bases between. CDR3 sequence: CASSLTTGTNYNEQFF. CDR3 sequence (DNA): TGCGCCAGCAGCTTGACAACCGGGACAAACTACAATGAGCAGTTCTTC.

The chain recombines TRBV14 with TRBJ2-3, with D perhaps TRBD1 or TRBD2 (7 bases each). V lost 3 bases to trimming and J lost 2 bases, with 12 bases between them. This CDR3 has 15 amino acids. Germline V gene sequence: CDR1 SGHDN, CDR2 FVKESK. CDR3 in amino acids: CASSQTGTNTDTQYF. The CDR3 DNA is TGTGCCAGCAGCCAGACAGGGACTAACACAGATACGCAGTATTTT.

The chain uses TRBV6-5 and TRBJ1-3; D remains unclear. The ends were cut back, 6 bases at V and 0 bases at J, with 12 bases in the middle. CDR3 length equals 15 residues. Germline assignment: CDR1 MNHEY and CDR2 SVGAGI. The CDR3 DNA follows: TGTGCCAGCAGCCTTAATTCCGGCTCTGGAAACACCATATATTTT. Translation: CASSLNSGSGNTIYF.

V usage is TRBV9 and J usage is TRBJ2-7; 10 bases line up with TRBD2. Trimming removed 4 bases from V and 4 bases from J; junction bases left unmatched: 5. There are 14 residues in the CDR3. Germline CDR1 reads SGDLS; CDR2 reads YYNGEE. The CDR3 protein is CASSPPGLAYEQYF. The DNA of the CDR3 is TGTGCCAGCAGCCCCCCGGGACTAGCGTACGAGCAGTACTTC.

The gene calls are TRBV7-9 and TRBJ2-3; D is ambiguous. This CDR3 is 13 amino acids long. The germline gives CDR1 SEHNR, CDR2 FQNEAQ (reference sequence). Trimming left V 4 bases short and J 3 bases short, with 8 bases between. The CDR3 here is CASSSSVTDTQYF. The CDR3 DNA reads as TGTGCCAGCAGCTCCTCTGTGACAGATACGCAGTATTTT. Together with reference TRBV7-9 and TRBJ2-3, the CDR3 gives the full variable domain: DTGVSQNPRHKITKRGQNVTFRCDPISEHNRLYWYRQTLGQGPEFLTYFQNEAQLEKSRLLSDRFSAERPKGSFSTLEIQRTEQGDSAMYLCASSSSVTDTQYFGPGTRLTVL.

The rearrangement links TRBV5-1 to TRBJ1-1; no clear D gene. V dropped 0 bases and J dropped 6 bases, with 9 bases sitting between them. The germline CDR1 and CDR2 sequences are SGHRS and YFSETQ. The CDR3 totals 13 residues. In DNA, the CDR3 is TGCGCCAGCAGCTTGGCCCAGTTAGCTGAAGCTTTCTTT. Amino acids: CASSLAQLAEAFF.

V is TRBV19 and J is TRBJ2-2; D is perhaps TRBD2 (5 bases). Trimming shortened V by 4 bases and J by 0 bases, and 6 bases separated the two germline ends. The CDR3 is made up of 14 amino acids. The germline V gene has CDR1 LNHDA and CDR2 SQIVND (reference sequence). The CDR3 spells CASSTGANTGELFF. In nucleotides, the CDR3 is TGTGCCAGTAGTACCGGGGCGAACACCGGGGAGCTGTTTTTT. Supplemented by reference TRBV19 and TRBJ2-2, the full variable domain reads DGGITQSPKYLFRKEGQNVTLSCEQNLNHDAMYWYRQDPGQGLRLIYYSQIVNDFQKGDIAEGYSVSREKKESFPLTVTSAQKNPTAFYLCASSTGANTGELFFGEGSRLTVL.

V usage is TRBV6-1 and J usage is TRBJ1-2; no clear D. V was shortened by 5 bases and J by 5 bases, with 6 bases between the two germline ends. The CDR3 is made up of 11 amino acids. Per the germline V gene, CDR1 is MNHNS and CDR2 is SASEGT. CDR3 bases: TGTGCCAGCAGTCCCCGGTATGGCTACACCTTC. As protein: CASSPRYGYTF.

The rearrangement uses TRBV14 and TRBJ2-1, with D unresolved. This CDR3 comprises 14 residues. Trimming cost V 2 bases and J 6 bases, with 11 bases left between them. Germline assignment: CDR1 SGHDN and CDR2 FVKESK. DNA for the CDR3: TGTGCCAGCAGCCAATATGGTCGTCCCAATGAGCAGTTCTTC. It translates to CASSQYGRPNEQFF.

The chain employs TRBV6-1 and TRBJ1-1, with D uncertain. Trimming shortened V by 5 bases and J by 1 base, and 14 bases separated the two germline ends. Germline V CDR1 and CDR2: MNHNS, SASEGT. The CDR3 has 15 amino acids. The CDR3 here is CASSSTDGPNTEAFF. The CDR3 DNA sequence: TGTGCCAGCAGTTCAACGGACGGACCGAACACTGAAGCTTTCTTT.

Note on this clone: At one of its ends the junction is not consistent with the germline gene, which may arise from a read error. The V gene is TRBV9, the J gene TRBJ2-1, with a weak D call TRBD2 (6 bases). Germline loops: CDR1 SGDLS, CDR2 YYNGEE. The CDR3 runs 15 residues. The CDR3 nucleotides are TGTGCCAGCAGCGTGACGGGAGAATACTACAATGAGCGGTTCTTC. Amino acids: CASSVTGEYYNERFF. The whole variable domain, remainder taken from reference TRBV9 and TRBJ2-1, is DSGVTQTPKHLITATGQRVTLRCSPRSGDLSVYWYQQSLDQGLQFLIQYYNGEERAKGNILERFSAQQFPDLHSELNLSSLELGDSALYFCASSVTGEYYNERFFGPGTRLTVL.

This chain links TRBV7-3 with TRBJ2-2, with D possibly matching TRBD1 (5 bases). Germline V gives CDR1 SGHTA, CDR2 FQGTGA. This CDR3 contains 13 residues. The V end was cut by 5 bases, the J end by 7 bases, with 11 bases between. For the CDR3, the DNA is TGTGCCAGCAGCCCCTCGACAGTCGGGGAGCTGTTTTTT. Residues: CASSPSTVGELFF.

This clone was observed once. The V and J genes are TRBV18 and TRBJ2-1; 7 bases match TRBD1. Trimming cost V 2 bases and J 2 bases; bases outside gene matches: 6. CDR1 and CDR2 from the germline V gene are KGHSH and LQKENI. This CDR3 is 16 amino acids long. For the CDR3, the DNA is TGTGCCAGCTCACCAACCGAGACAGGGCCCTACAATGAGCAGTTCTTC. It encodes CASSPTETGPYNEQFF.

The rearrangement links TRBV7-3 to TRBJ1-1; D possibly corresponds to TRBD1 (5 bases). V was trimmed by 2 bases and J by 1 base, leaving 8 bases between them. Germline CDR1 and CDR2: SGHTA and FQGTGA. This CDR3 comprises 14 residues. As DNA, the CDR3 is TGTGCCAGCAGCTTAGACAGCCAGAACACTGAAGCTTTCTTT. Its protein is CASSLDSQNTEAFF.

The chain has TRBV6-6 and TRBJ2-7, with a possible D match to TRBD1 (5 bases). The V gene lost 2 bases and the J gene lost 5 bases, with 7 bases spanning the gap. Germline loops: CDR1 MNHNY, CDR2 SVGAGI (reference sequence). CDR3 length: 12 residues. CDR3: CASSYQGHEQYF. CDR3 bases: TGTGCCAGCAGTTACCAGGGCCACGAGCAGTACTTC.

The rearrangement joins TRBV5-5 to TRBJ2-7, with 14 bases lining up with TRBD2. With 4 bases clipped from V and 9 bases from J, the junction kept 6 bases outside the gene matches. This CDR3 spans 14 amino acids. CDR1 is SGHKS and CDR2 is YYEKEE in the germline V gene (reference sequence). CDR3 sequence (DNA): TGTGCCAGCAGCCCCGGACTAGCGGGAGGTAGGCAGTACTTC. Translated, it gives CASSPGLAGGRQYF.